This T cell receptor (beta chain) was recorded in a study of T cells in Graves' hyperthyroidism and ophthalmopathy. From around 11 ml of fresh peripheral blood, PBMCs were isolated. V was cut by 6 bases and J by 5 bases, with 17 bases left in between. The germline V gene has CDR1 DFQATT and CDR2 SNEGSKA (reference sequence). There are 14 residues in the CDR3. Study observations and caveats: Through a model of 13 V-J features, ophthalmopathy was separated from stable hyperthyroidism. The model identified upcoming ophthalmopathy a median approximately 6.4 months ahead of onset.

RNA transcripts yielded amplified TCR beta CDR3 regions. In the first-round RT-PCR of the TCR CDR3, the HTBI primer set was used. TCRdb reprocessed the multiplex PCR reads with MiXCR, giving one entry per CDR3 protein. This table holds over 200,000 distinct CDR3 sequences, approximately 20% found once. This clonotype was observed a handful of times. The antigen remains unidentified. The sample was blood. The sequence was collected from a man aged 35-49 years with Graves' hyperthyroidism. The chain joins TRBV20-1 to TRBJ2-1; D is unclear. The CDR3 nucleotides are TGCAGTGCAAGACGGCTTATCCACGACAATGAGCAGTTCTTC. It yields the protein CSARRLIHDNEQFF.